This T cell receptor beta chain came from a study of blood T cell repertoires in COVID-19. Overall study: The study drew acute and convalescent COVID-19 samples from the United States, Italy and Spain.

Original methodology: By means of reference gene primer amplification, nucleated cell counts were estimated. Method: immunoSEQ multiplex PCR; TCRdb's copy keeps in-frame clones and lacks some. V and J calls and clone size come straight from that table; D and trimming were deduced from the DNA. The table lists 200,000 to 250,000 clones, 83% of them singletons, with about 5.3% in the top ten. Germline V gives CDR1 SGHTA, CDR2 FQGNSA. This CDR3 has 14 residues. V shed 5 bases, J shed 6 bases, and the junction held 6 bases outside the gene matches. Ages ranged from roughly 18 to 100 years, with residence in approximately 25 US areas.

The chain combines TRBV7-2 with TRBJ1-5, with 8 positions matching TRBD1. The receptor was derived from a woman in her forties or fifties who had been exposed to COVID-19. The sample taken for sequencing was PBMCs or T cells enriched from blood (not recorded which). The CDR3 sequence: CASSPQTGVQPQHF. CDR3 coding DNA: TGTGCCAGCAGCCCGCAGACAGGGGTTCAGCCCCAGCATTTT.